A selection of T cell receptor beta chains follows, all from one sample in a study of OX40 agonist ivuxolimab in advanced cancers. Profiling relied on immunoSEQ multiplex PCR, and the TCRdb table lists in-frame clones only, not all of them. The repertoire includes about 70,000 clones, about 78% of them detected once, and about 5% sits in the top ten. The sequenced sample was CD4+ or CD8+ T cells sorted from blood, obtained in a trial of the OX40 agonist ivuxolimab. Source of these receptors: an adult with an advanced solid tumor such as melanoma, head and neck, liver or kidney cancer. Both conserved end residues are part of each CDR3. The order of the fields is J gene, V gene, clone size, D gene, CDR3 DNA, CDR3 protein. A D gene is named only where the DNA matches it firmly. For some rows the clone size is stated as once, few or many, or as a class when expanded; others skip it.

TRBJ2-7	TRBV28	NA	TRBD2	TGTGCCAGCACGAAATCGACTAGCGGGAGGGCCGGACAGTACTTC	CASTKSTSGRAGQYF
TRBJ2-3	TRBV11-3	many	NA	TGTGCCAGCAGCTTGCACACAGATACGCAGTATTTT	CASSLHTDTQYF
TRBJ2-3	TRBV6-5	NA	TRBD1	TGTGCCAGCAGGGCGACAGGGCTTAGCACAGATACGCAGTATTTT	CASRATGLSTDTQYF
TRBJ1-5	TRBV18	few	NA	TGTGCCAGCTCACGGGACGGGAATCAGCCCCAGCATTTT	CASSRDGNQPQHF
TRBJ1-1	TRBV27	many	TRBD1	TGTGCCAGCAGCTTCACCGGGACAGAGAACACTGAAGCTTTCTTT	CASSFTGTENTEAFF
TRBJ2-3	TRBV18	once	TRBD2	TGTGCCAGCTCACCAGATCTGACTAGCGGGGGGAACACAGATACGCAGTATTTT	CASSPDLTSGGNTDTQYF
TRBJ2-3	TRBV5-1	NA	NA	TGCGCCAGCAGCGGGGCGTCTAGCACAGATACGCAGTATTTT	CASSGASSTDTQYF
TRBJ2-6	TRBV9	NA	NA	TGTGCCAGCAGCTCGACACGTATTCACTCTGGGGCCAACGTCCTGACTTTC	CASSSTRIHSGANVLTF
TRBJ1-5	TRBV2	few	TRBD1	TGTGCCAGCAGGGGGACAGGGGGCGGGAATCAGCCCCAGCATTTT	CASRGTGGGNQPQHF
TRBJ2-3	TRBV5-1	NA	NA	TGCGCCAGCAGCCCCGAGGGACGCCTCACAGATACGCAGTATTTT	CASSPEGRLTDTQYF
TRBJ2-7	TRBV14	NA	NA	TGTGCCAGCAGCCTCGGTGGAAACTCCTACGAGCAGTACTTC	CASSLGGNSYEQYF
TRBJ2-1	TRBV10-1	NA	NA	TGCGCCAGCAGTGAGTCGTTGGGGGCGCTGGACAATGAGCAGTTCTTC	CASSESLGALDNEQFF
TRBJ2-5	TRBV18	NA	TRBD2	TGTGCCAGCTCACCGCGAGCGGGGCTACAAGAGACCCAGTACTTC	CASSPRAGLQETQYF
TRBJ1-2	TRBV2	NA	NA	TGTGCCAGCAGTGAAGGGCCAGGGGAATTTGGCTATGGCTACACCTTC	CASSEGPGEFGYGYTF
TRBJ2-5	TRBV6-6	NA	NA	TGTGCCAGCAGTTACCCGGGCAGACCGGGGGAGCAGTACTTC	CASSYPGRPGEQYF
TRBJ1-3	TRBV6-5	few	NA	TGTGCCAGCACCGGCCTCGGGACTTGGGGAAACACCATATATTTT	CASTGLGTWGNTIYF